Shown below are 10 T cell receptor beta chains from a single sample sequenced in a study of cytomegalovirus exposure and HLA in healthy donors. The data were produced by immunoSEQ multiplex PCR, yet TCRdb's version contains in-frame clones alone and is incomplete. The sample contains about 140,000 clones, 86% of which appear only once. What was sequenced was PBMCs. All receptors come from a man aged 18 to 35 in good health and CMV-seronegative.

This clone was counted once. V usage is TRBV28 and J usage is TRBJ2-1; 13 positions agree with TRBD2. Germline loops: CDR1 MDHEN, CDR2 SYDVKM. J lost 10 bases, V lost 8 bases, and 11 bases had no gene match. The CDR3 has 15 residues. Here the CDR3 reads CASHGLAGAGGEQFF. CDR3 nucleotides: TGTGCCAGCCACGGACTAGCGGGGGCCGGGGGCGAGCAGTTCTTC.

The V gene is TRBV2, the J gene TRBJ1-2, with a tentative D call TRBD1 (5 bases). The germline gives CDR1 SNHLY, CDR2 FYNNEI. CDR3 length: 13 amino acids. V shed 8 bases and J shed 0 bases, with 10 bases lying between them. The CDR3 nucleotides are TGTGCCAGCGTAGCAGGGACTAACTATGGCTACACCTTC. Its translation is CASVAGTNYGYTF.

The chain uses TRBV30 and TRBJ2-7; 8 bases agree with TRBD1. The ends lost 2 bases at V and 2 bases at J; junction bases unmatched: 5. The CDR3 has 14 amino acids. The V gene's germline CDR1 is GTSNPN and CDR2 SVGIG (reference sequence). CDR3 bases: TGTGCCTGGAGTCAGGGGGCTGGCCCCTACGAGCAGTACTTC. This sequence encodes CAWSQGAGPYEQYF.

The chain uses TRBV9 and TRBJ1-4; 7 bases fit TRBD1. The germline CDR1 and CDR2 sequences are SGDLS and YYNGEE. This CDR3 contains 15 residues. Losses at the gene ends were 0 bases for V and 8 bases for J; bases not matched to a gene: 7. The CDR3 here is CASSVAAQGQEKLFF. The CDR3 nucleotides read TGTGCCAGCAGCGTAGCCGCACAGGGGCAGGAAAAACTGTTTTTT.

This clone was detected a few times. The V call is TRBV7-2, the J call TRBJ2-1; 9 bases line up with TRBD2. Losses at the gene ends were 3 bases for V and 5 bases for J; bases not matched to a gene: 5. Germline V gives CDR1 SGHTA, CDR2 FQGNSA. This CDR3 is built from 15 residues. CDR3 region: CASSLQTSGNNEQFF. The CDR3 DNA follows: TGTGCCAGCAGCTTGCAGACTAGCGGAAACAATGAGCAGTTCTTC.

The V and J genes are TRBV6-4 and TRBJ1-5; D gene uncertain. Trimming shortened V by 6 bases and J by 3 bases, and 12 bases separated the two germline ends. From germline, CDR1 is MRHNA and CDR2 SNTAGT. This CDR3 region has 14 residues. The CDR3 bases are TGTGCCAGCAGGATACGGGTCCTCAATCAGCCCCAGCATTTT. As protein: CASRIRVLNQPQHF.

This chain uses TRBV6-5 with TRBJ1-1; no clear D gene. The CDR3 loop spans 16 amino acids. V lost 0 bases, J lost 4 bases, and 15 bases lay in between. Looked up from germline, CDR1 is MNHEY and CDR2 is SVGAGI. The CDR3 DNA reads as TGTGCCAGCAGTTACTCGGGTCCTCAAGCGACCACTGAAGCTTTCTTT. Translating gives CASSYSGPQATTEAFF.

The chain is built from TRBV5-1 and TRBJ2-2, with D possibly TRBD2 on 5 matching bases. This CDR3 spans 15 amino acids. Trimming took 1 base from V and 1 from J, leaving 8 bases between them. Looked up from germline, CDR1 is SGHRS and CDR2 is YFSETQ. The DNA for the CDR3 is TGCGCCAGCAGCTTGCCCGGGGTGAACACCGGGGAGCTGTTTTTT. It specifies CASSLPGVNTGELFF.

The rearrangement links TRBV4-1 to TRBJ1-1; 11 bases line up with TRBD1. The CDR3 is 16 residues long. V shed 0 bases, J shed 4 bases, and the junction held 4 bases outside the gene matches. The germline CDR1 and CDR2 sequences are MGHRA and YSYEKL. CDR3 bases: TGCGCCAGCAGCCAAGATCGGGACAGGGGGTTCACTGAAGCTTTCTTT. Translating gives CASSQDRDRGFTEAFF.

The chain combines TRBV7-6 with TRBJ1-3; D perhaps matches TRBD1 (6 bases). Trimming took 1 base from V and 0 from J, leaving 13 bases between them. CDR1 is SGHVS and CDR2 is FNYEAQ in the germline V gene. CDR3 size: 17 residues. CDR3 nucleotides: TGTGCCAGCAGCTTAGGCGGAAAGACAGGCTCTGGAAACACCATATATTTT. Translation: CASSLGGKTGSGNTIYF.